The T cell receptor beta chain under discussion was sequenced for a study of blood T cell repertoires in COVID-19. Trimming took 3 bases from V and 7 from J, leaving 12 bases between them. The CDR3 length is 13 residues. Germline CDR1 reads MNHEY; CDR2 reads SMNVEV (reference sequence). Source study methods: The assay estimated nucleated cells by amplifying reference gene primers. The repertoire was sequenced with immunoSEQ multiplex PCR; TCRdb's copy has only in-frame clones and lacks some. That table furnishes V, J and clone size, whereas the DNA furnished D and trimming. Of about 440,000 clones listed, approximately 90% were seen once; the top ten hold 4.3%.

The V and J genes are TRBV27 and TRBJ1-2; perhaps TRBD1 as D (5 bases). This receptor was obtained from a woman aged 30 to 39 with acute or convalescent COVID-19. Sequencing input: peripheral blood. The CDR3 loop is CASSFSGTGGYTF. In DNA, the CDR3 is TGTGCCAGCAGTTTCTCAGGGACTGGTGGCTACACCTTC.